These 18 T cell receptor beta chains were sequenced from one sample in a study of control samples from healthy donors and cancer patients. Assay used: immunoSEQ multiplex PCR; TCRdb lists only in-frame clones, some missing. The data show 50,000 or so clones, with about 80% seen just once and around 10% held by the top ten. What was sequenced was blood. These TCRs come from a man aged 65 to 85 in good health.

In this sample, this clone turned up a few times. V usage is TRBV6-2 or TRBV6-3 and J usage is TRBJ2-2; D is undetermined. V gave up 6 bases and J gave up 6 bases, with 8 bases separating them. Germline CDR1 and CDR2: MNHEY and SVGEGT. The CDR3 is 12 amino acids. This CDR3 reads CASSLNAGELFF. The CDR3 DNA reads as TGTGCCAGCAGCCTTAACGCCGGGGAGCTGTTTTTT.

Only a few counts were recorded for this clone. J is TRBJ1-5 and V is TRBV5-5; D gene ambiguous. Germline V gives CDR1 SGHKS, CDR2 YYEKEE (reference sequence). The CDR3 has 15 amino acids. Trimming cost V 1 base and J 1 base, with 9 bases left between them. Here the CDR3 DNA reads TGTGCCAGCAGCTTGTGGGCTATGAGCAATCAGCCCCAGCATTTT. Encoded protein: CASSLWAMSNQPQHF. Full variable domain (rest looked up from reference TRBV5-5 and TRBJ1-5): DAGVTQSPTHLIKTRGQQVTLRCSPISGHKSVSWYQQVLGQGPQFIFQYYEKEERGRGNFPDRFSARQFPNYSSELNVNALLLGDSALYLCASSLWAMSNQPQHFGDGTRLSIL.

This chain connects TRBV10-2 to TRBJ1-5; no firm D call. This CDR3 comprises 16 residues. CDR1 and CDR2 (germline): WSHSY, SAAADI. Trimming took 8 bases from V and 1 from J, leaving 18 bases between them. The DNA of the CDR3 is TGCGCCAGCTCAAGGACCGCCTTGGTAAGCAATCAGCCCCAGCATTTT. Translating it yields CASSRTALVSNQPQHF.

The rearrangement joins TRBV2 to TRBJ2-5, with TRBD1 identical over 7 bases. The germline gives CDR1 SNHLY, CDR2 FYNNEI. This CDR3 contains 12 residues. V lost 4 bases, J lost 4 bases, and 0 bases stayed unmatched. For the CDR3, the DNA is TGTGCCAGCAGTGGGACAGGAGAGACCCAGTACTTC. Its translation is CASSGTGETQYF.

The chain couples TRBV19 to TRBJ1-6; 7 bases are a match to TRBD1. The junction had 3 bases not matched to a gene; V was cut back by 4 bases and J by 3 bases. CDR1 and CDR2 (germline): LNHDA, SQIVND (reference sequence). The CDR3 is 15 residues long. The CDR3 spells CASSRGDSYNSPLHF. The DNA of the CDR3 is TGTGCCAGTAGTAGGGGGGACAGCTATAATTCACCCCTCCACTTT.

The J gene is TRBJ1-5, the V gene TRBV7-9; no firm D call. The CDR3 extends over 13 amino acids. Trimming took 2 bases from V and 2 from J, leaving 4 bases between them. Germline V gene sequence: CDR1 SEHNR, CDR2 FQNEAQ (reference sequence). This CDR3 reads CASSLQGNQPQHF. The CDR3 DNA sequence: TGTGCCAGCAGCTTACAGGGCAATCAGCCCCAGCATTTT.

The V call is TRBV28, the J call TRBJ2-1; maybe TRBD1 (6 bases). The CDR3 covers 14 residues. Trimming removed 5 bases at V and 10 bases at J, with 18 bases between. The germline V gene has CDR1 MDHEN and CDR2 SYDVKM. The CDR3 sequence: CASSGIYRAWEQFF. The CDR3 coding sequence is TGTGCCAGCAGTGGTATTTACAGGGCGTGGGAGCAGTTCTTC.

The chain joins TRBV2 to TRBJ2-1; D remains ambiguous. The CDR3 contains 12 residues. Germline V gives CDR1 SNHLY, CDR2 FYNNEI. V dropped 1 base and J dropped 11 bases, with 9 bases sitting between them. This CDR3 is CASSEDYDKQFF. In DNA, the CDR3 is TGTGCCAGCAGTGAAGATTACGACAAGCAGTTCTTC.

The chain employs TRBV10-3 and TRBJ2-1; a possible D gene is TRBD2 (5 bases). The V end was cut by 11 bases, the J end by 7 bases, with 18 bases between. CDR3 length: 13 amino acids. Germline loops: CDR1 ENHRY, CDR2 SYGVKD. The CDR3 protein is CAFGVQSGNEQFF. DNA of the CDR3: TGTGCCTTCGGGGTGCAGTCTGGTAATGAGCAGTTCTTC.

The rearrangement joins TRBV5-4 to TRBJ1-5; D unclear. V lost 0 bases and J lost 5, with 6 bases in between. The CDR3 has 13 residues. Germline V gene data show CDR1 as SGHNT and CDR2 as YYREEE (reference sequence). In nucleotides, the CDR3 is TGTGCCAGCAGCTTGGGATTGGATCAGCCCCAGCATTTT. As protein: CASSLGLDQPQHF.

The chain combines TRBV5-4 with TRBJ2-1, with 9 positions matching TRBD2. CDR3 length: 15 residues. Per germline, CDR1 SGHNT and CDR2 YYREEE (reference sequence). The V gene end was trimmed by 0 bases and the J gene end by 6 bases; junction bases not matched to a gene: 4. CDR3 bases: TGTGCCAGCAGCTTGGCACTAGCGGGCTCCAATGAGCAGTTCTTC. It codes for CASSLALAGSNEQFF.

V usage is TRBV2 and J usage is TRBJ1-6; D perhaps matches TRBD1 (6 bases). This CDR3 has 14 amino acids. CDR1 and CDR2 from the germline V gene are SNHLY and FYNNEI. Deletions cut 6 bases from V and 7 bases from J, with 13 bases between. Here the CDR3 DNA reads TGTGCCAGCAGCACCAGGGGCGAAAATTCACCCCTCCACTTT. It specifies CASSTRGENSPLHF.

The J gene is TRBJ2-3, the V gene TRBV10-3; D might be TRBD1 (5 bases). Deletions cut 6 bases from V and 11 bases from J, with 21 bases between. This CDR3 is 14 amino acids long. Germline V gene data show CDR1 as ENHRY and CDR2 as SYGVKD. The CDR3 sequence is CAISPSDSSQGQYF. The CDR3 DNA sequence: TGTGCCATCAGCCCTAGTGACTCCTCCCAGGGGCAGTATTTT.

This clone was recorded only once. This chain connects TRBV7-9 to TRBJ1-3; no clear D. The V gene's germline CDR1 is SEHNR and CDR2 FQNEAQ (reference sequence). The CDR3 covers 13 residues. Trimming removed 6 bases at V and 5 bases at J, with 11 bases between. CDR3: CASSSTDRNTIYF. CDR3 DNA sequence: TGTGCCAGCAGTTCAACAGATAGAAACACCATATATTTT. The variable domain in full, with the rest retrieved from reference TRBV7-9 and TRBJ1-3, is DTGVSQNPRHKITKRGQNVTFRCDPISEHNRLYWYRQTLGQGPEFLTYFQNEAQLEKSRLLSDRFSAERPKGSFSTLEIQRTEQGDSAMYLCASSSTDRNTIYFGEGSWLTVV.

V and J are TRBV5-8 and TRBJ1-2; D possibly corresponds to TRBD1 (5 bases). V lost 4 bases and J lost 7, with 17 bases in between. The CDR3 covers 14 residues. Germline V gene data show CDR1 as SGHTS and CDR2 as YDEGEE. Written as DNA, the CDR3 is TGTGCCAGCAGCCGCAGGGAATGGCGGAGTGGCTACACCTTC. Translated, it gives CASSRREWRSGYTF.

This clone was seen a single time. The rearrangement joins TRBV5-5 to TRBJ2-7; D may be TRBD1 (7 bases). The germline V gene has CDR1 SGHKS and CDR2 YYEKEE (reference sequence). This CDR3 spans 13 amino acids. V shed 2 bases and J shed 3 bases, with 9 bases lying between them. This CDR3 reads CASSFQGGYEQYF. In DNA form, the CDR3 reads TGTGCCAGCAGCTTCCAGGGGGGCTACGAGCAGTACTTC.

The chain uses TRBV11-3 and TRBJ2-7; D uncertain. The germline gives CDR1 SGHNT, CDR2 YENEEA. V lost 0 bases to trimming and J lost 2 bases, with 17 bases between them. CDR3 size: 17 residues. The CDR3 here is CASSLEKWSTPTYEQYF. The CDR3 bases are TGTGCCAGCAGCTTAGAAAAATGGAGTACCCCAACCTACGAGCAGTACTTC.

The gene calls are TRBV2 and TRBJ1-5; 7 bases map to TRBD1. The germline gives CDR1 SNHLY, CDR2 FYNNEI. The junction had 8 bases not matched to a gene; V was cut back by 9 bases and J by 0 bases. The CDR3 is 15 residues long. The CDR3 here is CASSRDSRSNQPQHF. In DNA, the CDR3 is TGTGCCAGTTCGAGGGACAGTCGTAGCAATCAGCCCCAGCATTTT.